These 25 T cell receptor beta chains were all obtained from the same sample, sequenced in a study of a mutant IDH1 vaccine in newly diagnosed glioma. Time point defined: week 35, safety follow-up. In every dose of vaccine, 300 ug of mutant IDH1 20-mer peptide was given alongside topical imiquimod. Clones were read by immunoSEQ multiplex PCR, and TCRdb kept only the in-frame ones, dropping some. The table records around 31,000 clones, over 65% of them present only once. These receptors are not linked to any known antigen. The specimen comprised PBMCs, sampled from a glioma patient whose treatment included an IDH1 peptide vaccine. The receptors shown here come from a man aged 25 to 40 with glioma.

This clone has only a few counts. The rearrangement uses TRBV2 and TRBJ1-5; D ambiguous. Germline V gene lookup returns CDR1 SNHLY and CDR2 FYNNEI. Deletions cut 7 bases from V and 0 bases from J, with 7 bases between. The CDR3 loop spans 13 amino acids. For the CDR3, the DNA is TGTGCCAGCAAAGTGGATAGCAATCAGCCCCAGCATTTT. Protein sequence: CASKVDSNQPQHF.

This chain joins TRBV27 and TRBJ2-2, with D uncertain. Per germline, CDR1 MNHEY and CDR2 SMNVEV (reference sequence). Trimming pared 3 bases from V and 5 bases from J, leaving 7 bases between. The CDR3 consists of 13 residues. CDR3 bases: TGTGCCAGCAGTTTGACACTTACCGGGGAGCTGTTTTTT. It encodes CASSLTLTGELFF.

This CDR3 is CASSVTGGTEAFF. As DNA, the CDR3 is TGTGCCAGCAGCGTTACAGGGGGCACTGAAGCTTTCTTT. This chain uses TRBV25-1 with TRBJ1-1; 8 positions agree with TRBD1. In germline, CDR1 is MGHDK, CDR2 SYGVNS. The CDR3 extends over 13 amino acids. V lost 6 bases to trimming and J lost 4 bases; unmatched junction nucleotides: 4.

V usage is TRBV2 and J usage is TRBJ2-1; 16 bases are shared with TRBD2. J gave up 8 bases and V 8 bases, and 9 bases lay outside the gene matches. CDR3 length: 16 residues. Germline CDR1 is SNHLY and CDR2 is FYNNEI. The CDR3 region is CASFGTSGRALDEQFF. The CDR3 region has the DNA TGTGCCAGCTTCGGGACTAGCGGGAGGGCCCTCGATGAGCAGTTCTTC. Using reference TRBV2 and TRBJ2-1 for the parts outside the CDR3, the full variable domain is EPEVTQTPSHQVTQMGQEVILRCVPISNHLYFYWYRQILGQKVEFLVSFYNNEISEKSEIFDDQFSVERPDGSNFTLKIRSTKLEDSAMYFCASFGTSGRALDEQFFGPGTRLTVL.

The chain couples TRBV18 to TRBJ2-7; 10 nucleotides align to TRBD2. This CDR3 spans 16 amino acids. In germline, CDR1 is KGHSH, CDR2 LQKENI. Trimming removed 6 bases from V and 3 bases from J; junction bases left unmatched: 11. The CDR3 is CASSGGLAGDGYEQYF. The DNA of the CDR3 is TGTGCCAGCTCGGGGGGGCTAGCGGGAGATGGCTACGAGCAGTACTTC.

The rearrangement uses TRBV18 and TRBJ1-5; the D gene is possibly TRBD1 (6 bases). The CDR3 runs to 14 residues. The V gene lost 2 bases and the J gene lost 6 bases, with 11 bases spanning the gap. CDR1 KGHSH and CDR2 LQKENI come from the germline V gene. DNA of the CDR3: TGTGCCAGCTCACCAACAGGGTGGCTTCAGCCCCAGCATTTT. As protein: CASSPTGWLQPQHF.

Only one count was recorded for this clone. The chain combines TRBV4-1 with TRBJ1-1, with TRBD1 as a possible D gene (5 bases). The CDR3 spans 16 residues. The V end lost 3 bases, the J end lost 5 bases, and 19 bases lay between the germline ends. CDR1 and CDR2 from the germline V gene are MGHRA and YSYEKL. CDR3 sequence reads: CASSQALGTGRTEAFF. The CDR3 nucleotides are TGCGCCAGCAGCCAGGCTCTCGGGACGGGAAGAACTGAAGCTTTCTTT.

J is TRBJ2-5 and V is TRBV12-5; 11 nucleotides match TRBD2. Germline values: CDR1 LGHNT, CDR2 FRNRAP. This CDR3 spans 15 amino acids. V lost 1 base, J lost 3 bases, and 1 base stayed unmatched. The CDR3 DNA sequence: TGTGCTAGTGGTTTGGGGGGACTAGCGGAAGAGACCCAGTACTTC. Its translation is CASGLGGLAEETQYF.

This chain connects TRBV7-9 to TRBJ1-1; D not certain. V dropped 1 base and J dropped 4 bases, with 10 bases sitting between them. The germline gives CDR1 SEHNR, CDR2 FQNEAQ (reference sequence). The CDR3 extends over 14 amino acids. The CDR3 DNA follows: TGTGCCAGCAGCTTAGATATTGGGTCCACTGAAGCTTTCTTT. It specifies CASSLDIGSTEAFF.

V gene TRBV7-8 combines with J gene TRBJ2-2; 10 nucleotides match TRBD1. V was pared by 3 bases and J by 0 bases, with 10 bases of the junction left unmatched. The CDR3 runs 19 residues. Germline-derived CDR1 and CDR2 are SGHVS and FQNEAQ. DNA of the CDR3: TGTGCCAGCAGCTTCGGTGACAGGGGGCAGTTAGCGAACACCGGGGAGCTGTTTTTT. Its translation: CASSFGDRGQLANTGELFF.

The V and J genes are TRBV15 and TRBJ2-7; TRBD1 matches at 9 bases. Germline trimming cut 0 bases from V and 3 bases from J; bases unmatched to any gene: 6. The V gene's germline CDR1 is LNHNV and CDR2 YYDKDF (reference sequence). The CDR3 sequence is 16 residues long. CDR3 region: CATSRDVGTGIYEQYF. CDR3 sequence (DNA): TGTGCCACCAGCAGAGATGTCGGGACAGGGATCTACGAGCAGTACTTC.

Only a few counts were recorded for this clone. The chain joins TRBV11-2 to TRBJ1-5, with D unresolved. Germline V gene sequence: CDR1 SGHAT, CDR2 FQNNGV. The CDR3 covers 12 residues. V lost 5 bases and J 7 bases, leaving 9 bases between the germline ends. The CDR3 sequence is CASSPLGQPQHF. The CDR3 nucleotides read TGTGCCAGCAGCCCCCTAGGACAGCCCCAGCATTTT.

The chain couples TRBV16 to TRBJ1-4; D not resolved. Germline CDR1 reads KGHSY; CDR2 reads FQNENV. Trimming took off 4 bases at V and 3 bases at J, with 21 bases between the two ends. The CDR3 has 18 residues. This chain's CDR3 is CASSPLMGSWSANEKLFF. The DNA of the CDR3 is TGTGCCAGCAGCCCGCTGATGGGTTCGTGGAGCGCTAATGAAAAACTGTTTTTT.

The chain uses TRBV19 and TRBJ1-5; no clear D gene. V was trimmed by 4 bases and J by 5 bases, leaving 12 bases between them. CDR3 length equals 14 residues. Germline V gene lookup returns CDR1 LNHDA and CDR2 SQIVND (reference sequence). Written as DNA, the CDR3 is TGTGCCAGTAGTACAGACACAATTTATCAGCCCCAGCATTTT. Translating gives CASSTDTIYQPQHF. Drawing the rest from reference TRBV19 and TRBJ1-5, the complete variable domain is DGGITQSPKYLFRKEGQNVTLSCEQNLNHDAMYWYRQDPGQGLRLIYYSQIVNDFQKGDIAEGYSVSREKKESFPLTVTSAQKNPTAFYLCASSTDTIYQPQHFGDGTRLSIL.

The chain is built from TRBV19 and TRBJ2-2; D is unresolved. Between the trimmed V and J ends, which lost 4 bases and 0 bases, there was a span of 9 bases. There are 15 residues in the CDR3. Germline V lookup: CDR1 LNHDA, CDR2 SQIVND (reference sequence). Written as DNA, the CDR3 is TGTGCCAGTAGTAGGGCAGGCGCGAACACCGGGGAGCTGTTTTTT. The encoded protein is CASSRAGANTGELFF. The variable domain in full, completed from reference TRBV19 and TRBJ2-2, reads DGGITQSPKYLFRKEGQNVTLSCEQNLNHDAMYWYRQDPGQGLRLIYYSQIVNDFQKGDIAEGYSVSREKKESFPLTVTSAQKNPTAFYLCASSRAGANTGELFFGEGSRLTVL.

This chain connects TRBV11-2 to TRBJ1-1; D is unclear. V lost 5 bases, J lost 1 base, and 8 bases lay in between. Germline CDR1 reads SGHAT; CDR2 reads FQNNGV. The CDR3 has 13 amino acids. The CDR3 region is CASSPERNTEAFF. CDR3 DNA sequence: TGTGCCAGCAGCCCAGAACGGAACACTGAAGCTTTCTTT. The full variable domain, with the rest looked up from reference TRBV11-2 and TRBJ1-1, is EAGVAQSPRYKIIEKRQSVAFWCNPISGHATLYWYQQILGQGPKLLIQFQNNGVVDDSQLPKDRFSAERLKGVDSTLKIQPAKLEDSAVYLCASSPERNTEAFFGQGTRLTVV.

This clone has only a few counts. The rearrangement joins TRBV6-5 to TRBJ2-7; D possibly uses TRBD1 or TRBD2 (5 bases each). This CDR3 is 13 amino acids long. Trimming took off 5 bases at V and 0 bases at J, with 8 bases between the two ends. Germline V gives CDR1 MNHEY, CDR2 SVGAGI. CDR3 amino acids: CASSPGPSYEQYF. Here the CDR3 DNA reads TGTGCCAGCAGTCCGGGACCCTCCTACGAGCAGTACTTC.

The CDR3 region has the DNA TGTGCCAGCAGCTACGCAAGCACAGATACGCAGTATTTT. Translation: CASSYASTDTQYF. The chain recombines TRBV5-4 with TRBJ2-3; D gene ambiguous. Per the germline V gene, CDR1 is SGHNT and CDR2 is YYREEE (reference sequence). V lost 3 bases, J lost 0 bases, and 5 bases lay in between. The CDR3 is made up of 13 amino acids.

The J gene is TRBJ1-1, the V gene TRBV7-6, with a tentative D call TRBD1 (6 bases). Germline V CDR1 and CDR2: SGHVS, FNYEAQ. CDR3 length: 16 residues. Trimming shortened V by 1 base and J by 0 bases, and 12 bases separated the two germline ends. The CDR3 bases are TGTGCCAGCAGCTTAGTGTCTACAGGGATGAACACTGAAGCTTTCTTT. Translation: CASSLVSTGMNTEAFF.

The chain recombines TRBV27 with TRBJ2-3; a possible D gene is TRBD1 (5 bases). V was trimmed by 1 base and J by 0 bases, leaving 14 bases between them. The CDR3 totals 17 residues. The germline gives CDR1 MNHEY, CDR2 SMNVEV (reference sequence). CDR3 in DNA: TGTGCCAGCAGTTTATTGCTCCAGGGAATGAGCACAGATACGCAGTATTTT. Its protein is CASSLLLQGMSTDTQYF.

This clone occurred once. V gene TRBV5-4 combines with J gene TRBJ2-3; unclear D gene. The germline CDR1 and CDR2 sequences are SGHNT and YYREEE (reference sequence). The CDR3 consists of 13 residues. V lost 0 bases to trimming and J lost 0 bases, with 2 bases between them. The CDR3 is CASSLGSTDTQYF. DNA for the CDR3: TGTGCCAGCAGCTTGGGGAGCACAGATACGCAGTATTTT.

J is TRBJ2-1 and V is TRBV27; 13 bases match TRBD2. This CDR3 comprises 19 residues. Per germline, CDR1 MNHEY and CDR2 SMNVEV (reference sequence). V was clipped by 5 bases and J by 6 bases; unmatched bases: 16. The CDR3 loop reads CASSPRTSGRRVGGNEQFF. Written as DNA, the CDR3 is TGTGCCAGCAGTCCTCGGACTAGCGGGAGAAGGGTGGGGGGCAATGAGCAGTTCTTC.

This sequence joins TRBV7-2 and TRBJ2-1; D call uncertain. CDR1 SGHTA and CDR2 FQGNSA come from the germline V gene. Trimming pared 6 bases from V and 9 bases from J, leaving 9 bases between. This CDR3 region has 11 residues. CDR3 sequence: CASSSDGEQFF. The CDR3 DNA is TGTGCCAGCAGTTCTGACGGTGAGCAGTTCTTC.

CDR3 amino acids: CASGLGGELFF. DNA of the CDR3: TGTGCCAGCGGACTGGGGGGGGAGCTGTTTTTT. The chain links TRBV6-5 to TRBJ2-2; maybe TRBD2 (5 bases). The germline V gene has CDR1 MNHEY and CDR2 SVGAGI. V lost 8 bases to trimming and J lost 8 bases, with 9 bases between them. This CDR3 has 11 residues.

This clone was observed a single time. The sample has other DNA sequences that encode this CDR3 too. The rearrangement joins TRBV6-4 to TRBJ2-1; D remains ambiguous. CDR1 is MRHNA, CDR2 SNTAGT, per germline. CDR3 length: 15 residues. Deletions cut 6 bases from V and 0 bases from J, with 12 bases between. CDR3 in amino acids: CASSPLAASYNEQFF. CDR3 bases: TGTGCCAGCAGCCCCCTTGCGGCCTCCTACAATGAGCAGTTCTTC.